The 32 T cell receptor beta chains reported below all come from one sample, sequenced in a study of blood T cell repertoires in COVID-19 (dated by TCRdb to 2020 to 2022). The protocol used for the library was the immunoSEQ multiplex PCR assay. Here the immuneACCESS table is served through TCRdb, limited to in-frame sequences with V and J called. Missing clones are a known gap in these copies; in checked studies unresolved V genes cover under half, and the rest lacks a known reason. This sample is represented by roughly 340,000 clones; 80% to 90% of them were singletons. The ten largest make up less than 2.5% of the sample. Sequences were obtained from PBMCs or T cells enriched from blood (not recorded which). The receptors were sampled from a man aged 35 to 55 in a cohort exposed to, infected with or recovered from COVID-19 (not recorded which).

This chain joins TRBV5-1 and TRBJ2-1; the D is unclear. The CDR3 covers 15 residues. Per germline, CDR1 SGHRS and CDR2 YFSETQ. V was pared by 0 bases and J by 5 bases, with 12 bases between. CDR3 residues: CASSLGARLNNEQFF. In nucleotides, the CDR3 is TGCGCCAGCAGCTTGGGGGCCAGGTTAAACAATGAGCAGTTCTTC.

The chain carries TRBV19 and TRBJ2-7; the D gene is possibly TRBD1 (5 bases). Germline V lookup: CDR1 LNHDA, CDR2 SQIVND (reference sequence). CDR3 length: 15 residues. The V end was cut by 1 base, the J end by 7 bases, with 17 bases between. CDR3 in amino acids: CASSIGRAGLGEQYF. The CDR3, as DNA: TGTGCCAGTAGTATAGGTCGGGCAGGGTTGGGAGAGCAGTACTTC.

A remark on this clone: Germline and junction disagree at one end, which may indicate a read error. The rearrangement links TRBV6-5 to TRBJ2-3, with TRBD1 matching 8 bases. This CDR3 contains 16 residues. Germline CDR1 reads MNHEY; CDR2 reads SVGAGI. The CDR3 DNA reads TGTGCCAGCCGTTACGGGCGGACAGGGCCCACAGATACGCAGTATTTT. It codes for CASRYGRTGPTDTQYF.

V and J are TRBV3-1 (or the pseudogene TRBV3-2) and TRBJ1-6, with TRBD1 identical over 7 bases. The trim removed 1 base at V and 14 bases at J, leaving 11 bases unmatched. The CDR3 extends over 15 amino acids. Per the germline V gene, CDR1 is LGHDT and CDR2 is YNNKEL (reference sequence). CDR3 bases: TGTGCCAGCAGCCAAGGGGGGGACAGTCTCCTGACCCTCCACTTT. Encoded protein: CASSQGGDSLLTLHF.

The J gene is TRBJ1-1, the V gene TRBV10-2, with 7 bases fitting TRBD1. V shed 2 bases and J 1 base; nucleotides not matched to a gene: 4. In germline, CDR1 is WSHSY, CDR2 SAAADI. The CDR3 length is 15 residues. CDR3 sequence (DNA): TGCGCCAGCAGTGAGCCGACAGGGTGGAACACTGAAGCTTTCTTT. Translating gives CASSEPTGWNTEAFF.

The J gene is TRBJ2-1, the V gene TRBV15; TRBD2 aligns across 9 bases. The CDR3 sequence is 15 residues long. The germline V gene encodes CDR1 LNHNV and CDR2 YYDKDF (reference sequence). The V gene end was trimmed by 1 base and the J gene end by 13 bases; junction bases not matched to a gene: 11. CDR3 bases: TGTGCCACCAGCAGAGCGGGCGGGAGGGCCGAAAAACAGTTCTTC. Translating it yields CATSRAGGRAEKQFF.

This rearrangement joins TRBV5-1 to TRBJ2-3; 16 positions agree with TRBD2. The CDR3 extends over 18 amino acids. V shed 4 bases and J 5 bases; nucleotides not matched to a gene: 10. The germline V gene encodes CDR1 SGHRS and CDR2 YFSETQ. The CDR3 bases are TGCGCCAGCAGCCAGGCCGGGACTAGCGGGAGGGCCCAAGATACGCAGTATTTT. This codes for CASSQAGTSGRAQDTQYF.

The chain carries TRBV7-2 and TRBJ2-7; the match to TRBD2 covers 10 bases. V gave up 5 bases and J gave up 2 bases; unmatched junction bases: 3. Germline V gene sequence: CDR1 SGHTA, CDR2 FQGNSA. CDR3 length: 14 amino acids. CDR3 protein: CASSALAGAYEQYF. The CDR3 region has the DNA TGTGCCAGCAGCGCGCTAGCGGGGGCCTACGAGCAGTACTTC.

In its sample, this clone was seen once. This chain connects TRBV19 to TRBJ2-7; 10 bases are shared with TRBD2. Trimming at V came to 4 bases and at J to 2 bases, leaving 5 bases not matched to a gene. CDR1 and CDR2 from the germline V gene are LNHDA and SQIVND (reference sequence). CDR3 length: 15 amino acids. The CDR3 nucleotides read TGTGCCAGTAGTAGACAACTAGCGGGAACCTACGAGCAGTACTTC. Protein product: CASSRQLAGTYEQYF.

This clone was found once. The J gene is TRBJ2-1, the V gene TRBV29-1; 7 bases are shared with TRBD2. This CDR3 has 15 residues. V gave up 6 bases and J gave up 1 base; unmatched junction bases: 9. Germline V gene lookup returns CDR1 SQVTM and CDR2 ANQGSEA. The CDR3 DNA reads as TGCAGCGTCTCACTAGCGTTCCTATCCTACAATGAGCAGTTCTTC. Its translation is CSVSLAFLSYNEQFF.

This clone showed up just once. Other nucleotide sequences from this sample produce the same CDR3. The chain links TRBV5-1 to TRBJ1-4; perhaps TRBD1 as D (6 bases). V was shortened by 2 bases and J by 1 base, with 6 bases between the two germline ends. There are 14 residues in the CDR3. CDR1 is SGHRS and CDR2 is YFSETQ in the germline V gene. CDR3 sequence reads: CASSLQGTNEKLFF. DNA of the CDR3: TGCGCCAGCAGCTTACAGGGAACTAATGAAAAACTGTTTTTT.

The chain recombines TRBV6-5 with TRBJ2-1; 12 bases map to TRBD2. Germline loops: CDR1 MNHEY, CDR2 SVGAGI. CDR3 length equals 15 residues. Losses at the gene ends were 4 bases for V and 8 bases for J; bases not matched to a gene: 6. CDR3 loop: CASSSGLAGPYEQFF. CDR3 DNA sequence: TGTGCCAGCAGTTCCGGACTAGCGGGACCCTATGAGCAGTTCTTC.

On this clone: Additional DNA sequences in this sample encode the identical CDR3. The gene calls are TRBV5-1 and TRBJ2-1, with 8 positions matching TRBD1. Germline V CDR1 and CDR2: SGHRS, YFSETQ. With 4 bases clipped from V and 6 bases from J, the junction kept 3 bases outside the gene matches. The CDR3 runs 13 residues. CDR3 residues: CASSLDRGNEQFF. CDR3 nucleotides: TGCGCCAGCAGCCTCGACAGGGGCAATGAGCAGTTCTTC.

This clone was seen only a few times. The chain recombines TRBV11-3 with TRBJ2-7; D is unclear. The CDR3 covers 13 residues. The germline V gene encodes CDR1 SGHNT and CDR2 YENEEA. Trimming left V 5 bases short and J 7 bases short, with 15 bases between. The CDR3 DNA reads as TGTGCCAGCAGCCAGTACGAGGCCGGGGAGCAGTACTTC. It codes for CASSQYEAGEQYF.

V gene TRBV28 combines with J gene TRBJ1-2, with a tentative D call TRBD1 (6 bases). Per germline, CDR1 MDHEN and CDR2 SYDVKM. Trimming removed 5 bases at V and 6 bases at J, with 10 bases between. The CDR3 runs to 12 residues. The CDR3 loop is CASSGQLNGYTF. As DNA, the CDR3 is TGTGCCAGCAGTGGACAGTTAAATGGCTACACCTTC.

The rearrangement uses TRBV19 and TRBJ2-2; TRBD2 matches at 9 bases. CDR1 is LNHDA, CDR2 SQIVND, per germline (reference sequence). J was trimmed by 6 bases and V by 6 bases; bases with no gene match: 8. The CDR3 is made up of 15 amino acids. The CDR3: CASRISGSMSGELFF. The CDR3 DNA sequence: TGTGCCAGTAGAATTAGCGGGAGCATGTCCGGGGAGCTGTTTTTT.

J is TRBJ2-7 and V is TRBV5-1, with D possibly being TRBD2 (6 bases). The CDR3 is 15 residues long. Germline CDR1 is SGHRS and CDR2 is YFSETQ. Trimming stripped 3 bases from V and 4 bases from J, with 17 bases between. CDR3 bases: TGCGCCAGCAGCTCTGGCCGGGACTCCGTTTACGAGCAGTACTTC. It specifies CASSSGRDSVYEQYF.

The chain combines TRBV9 with TRBJ2-1; 9 bases are a match to TRBD2. CDR3 length: 15 residues. The germline V gene has CDR1 SGDLS and CDR2 YYNGEE. V lost 4 bases to trimming and J lost 6 bases; unmatched junction nucleotides: 8. Here the CDR3 reads CASSPRLAETNEQFF. DNA for the CDR3: TGTGCCAGCAGCCCGAGACTAGCGGAAACCAATGAGCAGTTCTTC.

This sequence joins TRBV28 and TRBJ2-2, with D possibly being TRBD2 (7 bases). Trimming removed 3 bases at V and 5 bases at J, with 13 bases between. From germline, CDR1 is MDHEN and CDR2 SYDVKM. The CDR3 is 15 residues long. The CDR3 DNA follows: TGTGCCAGCAGTTTTCGGGGGGCCGGTACCGGGGAGCTGTTTTTT. This encodes CASSFRGAGTGELFF.

In regard to this clone: The germline gene is not matched at one end of the junction; a read error may be the cause. The chain joins TRBV28 to TRBJ1-1, with D possibly matching TRBD1 (5 bases). The V gene's germline CDR1 is MDHEN and CDR2 SYDVKM. CDR3 length equals 13 residues. The CDR3 loop is CASSLEGYGGIEF. For the CDR3, the DNA is TGTGCCAGCAGTTTGGAGGGGTATGGCGGGATAGAGTTT.

The chain employs TRBV7-9 and TRBJ2-5; 10 bases line up with TRBD1. V trimming: 5 bases; J trimming: 0 bases; junction bases outside the gene matches: 6. The CDR3 totals 16 residues. Germline assignment: CDR1 SEHNR and CDR2 FQNEAQ (reference sequence). The CDR3 DNA is TGTGCCAGCAGCCGCCCGGGACAGGGGTACCAAGAGACCCAGTACTTC. Encoded protein: CASSRPGQGYQETQYF.

V and J are TRBV18 and TRBJ2-7, with TRBD2 matching over 16 bases. Germline V gene sequence: CDR1 KGHSH, CDR2 LQKENI. V dropped 5 bases and J dropped 4; count of bases not matched to a gene: 8. The CDR3 is made up of 17 amino acids. The chain's CDR3 is CASSSGTSGRASYEQYF. DNA for the CDR3: TGTGCCAGCTCATCCGGGACTAGCGGGAGGGCCTCGTACGAGCAGTACTTC.

The chain uses TRBV10-1 and TRBJ2-7, with 10 bases fitting TRBD2. This CDR3 is built from 16 residues. V shed 0 bases, J shed 5 bases, and the junction held 7 bases outside the gene matches. Germline CDR1 WNHNN, CDR2 SYGVQD (reference sequence). CDR3 loop: CASSESTPSGRNEQYF. CDR3 in DNA: TGCGCCAGCAGTGAGTCGACTCCTAGCGGGAGAAACGAGCAGTACTTC.

The gene calls are TRBV11-3 and TRBJ2-3; 9 nucleotides line up with TRBD1. After removal of 5 bases from V and 0 bases from J, the junction contained 3 bases not matched to a gene. The CDR3 loop spans 15 amino acids. Germline-derived CDR1 and CDR2 are SGHNT and YENEEA. CDR3 bases: TGTGCCAGCAGCCAAGGGACAGGGAGCACAGATACGCAGTATTTT. Protein product: CASSQGTGSTDTQYF.

The genes are TRBV4-1 and TRBJ1-5; 7 bases are shared with TRBD1. The ends lost 0 bases at V and 4 bases at J; junction bases unmatched: 3. CDR3 length equals 15 residues. CDR1 MGHRA and CDR2 YSYEKL come from the germline V gene. CDR3 protein: CASSQDRDRNQPQHF. CDR3 nucleotides: TGCGCCAGCAGCCAAGACCGGGACAGAAATCAGCCCCAGCATTTT.

This rearrangement joins TRBV2 to TRBJ2-1, with TRBD2 matching over 7 bases. From germline, CDR1 is SNHLY and CDR2 FYNNEI. Losses at the gene ends were 4 bases for V and 3 bases for J; bases not matched to a gene: 9. This CDR3 contains 16 residues. The CDR3 sequence is CASSVLGTTLYNEQFF. The CDR3 DNA sequence: TGTGCCAGCAGTGTTCTCGGGACTACCCTCTACAATGAGCAGTTCTTC.

V and J are TRBV7-3 and TRBJ2-2; TRBD1 agrees at 7 bases. Germline V lookup: CDR1 SGHTA, CDR2 FQGTGA. V shed 6 bases and J 1 base; nucleotides not matched to a gene: 2. The CDR3 has 14 amino acids. The CDR3 DNA sequence: TGTGCCAGCAGTACAGGGGAGAACACCGGGGAGCTGTTTTTT. Translating it yields CASSTGENTGELFF.

The chain combines TRBV3-1 (or the pseudogene TRBV3-2) with TRBJ2-2, with D unclear. Trimming took off 6 bases at V and 9 bases at J, with 14 bases between the two ends. This CDR3 contains 13 residues. CDR1 LGHDT and CDR2 YNNKEL come from the germline V gene (reference sequence). This CDR3 is CASSRVPVRELFF. CDR3 sequence (DNA): TGTGCCAGCAGTCGAGTTCCGGTGAGGGAGCTGTTTTTT.

V gene TRBV5-4 combines with J gene TRBJ1-2; no clear D gene. Germline V gives CDR1 SGHNT, CDR2 YYREEE (reference sequence). The ends were cut back, 0 bases at V and 2 bases at J, with 8 bases in the middle. CDR3 size: 14 residues. The DNA for the CDR3 is TGTGCCAGCAGCTTGGAGGCGGAGAACTATGGCTACACCTTC. Its protein product is CASSLEAENYGYTF.

This chain uses TRBV6-5 with TRBJ2-5, with 9 bases that match TRBD1. From germline, CDR1 is MNHEY and CDR2 SVGAGI. The junction had 2 bases not matched to a gene; V was cut back by 6 bases and J by 3 bases. The CDR3 length is 13 residues. For the CDR3, the DNA is TGTGCCAGCAGCCGGGACAGGGAAGAGACCCAGTACTTC. Protein product: CASSRDREETQYF.

This clone was recorded only once. The genes are TRBV28 and TRBJ2-1; TRBD1 matches at 8 bases. Germline-derived CDR1 and CDR2 are MDHEN and SYDVKM. The CDR3 is made up of 12 amino acids. The V and J ends lost 7 bases and 15 bases, in that order; junction bases with no gene match: 11. CDR3 in DNA: TGTGCCAGCACCATCGACAGGGGATCCCCGTTCTTC. This encodes CASTIDRGSPFF.

J is TRBJ1-6 and V is TRBV27; weak D call: TRBD1 (5 bases). V lost 6 bases and J lost 6, with 9 bases in between. The CDR3 covers 13 residues. Per germline, CDR1 MNHEY and CDR2 SMNVEV (reference sequence). The CDR3 DNA reads as TGTGCCAGCAGCGGGGGGATTAATTCACCCCTCCACTTT. Its translation: CASSGGINSPLHF.